Shown below are 22 T cell receptor beta chains from a single sample sequenced in a study of Graves' ophthalmopathy and Graves' hyperthyroidism (dated by TCRdb to the late 2010s). Sequencer: Illumina HiSeq 2000. TCR beta CDR3 regions were amplified from RNA transcripts for repertoire sequencing. HTBI primers and the Qiagen OneStep RT-PCR kit were used in a first-round RT-PCR, which was followed by a second-round multiplex PCR, size selection and purification. TCRdb reanalyzed the raw reads on its own, using fastp at Q25 for trimming and MiXCR for clone calling, and kept in-frame beta chains. One record per CDR3 amino acid sequence lists the most common genes and DNA. Recorded for this sample are hundreds of thousands of distinct CDR3 sequences; roughly two fifths of them occurred a single time. Clones ranked in the top ten supply over 2.5% of the sample. The specimen sequenced was peripheral blood. Source of these receptors: an adult man with Graves' ophthalmopathy.

As to this clonotype: This clone may be a read error of a much larger clone one base away. The chain employs TRBV19 and TRBJ2-6; D ambiguous. The CDR3 length is 14 residues. Germline CDR1 reads LNHDA; CDR2 reads SQIVND (reference sequence). In DNA form, the CDR3 reads TGTACCAGTAGTGAGGTCTCTGGGGCCAACGTCCTGACTTTC. Its protein product is CTSSEVSGANVLTF.

The chain's CDR3 is CASSLEGTSPLHF. CDR3 in DNA: TGTGCCAGCAGTTTAGAAGGGACTTCACCCCTCCACTTT. J is TRBJ1-6 and V is TRBV12-3 or TRBV12-4; possibly TRBD1 for D (5 bases). CDR3 length: 13 amino acids. V was clipped by 1 base and J by 9 bases, with 7 bases between them.

This clonotype was found many times. V is TRBV12-3 or TRBV12-4 and J is TRBJ1-5; the D gene is possibly TRBD1 (6 bases). The CDR3 has 15 residues. The germline V and J ends were trimmed by 5 bases and 0 bases, with 11 bases remaining between them. The CDR3 DNA is TGTGCCAGCAGTCGGACAGACCATAGCAATCAGCCCCAGCATTTT. Its protein is CASSRTDHSNQPQHF.

The chain has TRBV29-1 and TRBJ1-2; the D gene is possibly TRBD1 (5 bases). V lost 6 bases and J lost 8, with 13 bases in between. The CDR3 runs to 11 residues. Looked up from germline, CDR1 is SQVTM and CDR2 is ANQGSEA. The CDR3 sequence: CSVGPVEGYTF. The CDR3 DNA sequence: TGCAGCGTGGGACCGGTCGAGGGCTACACCTTC.

The chain uses TRBV18 and TRBJ1-2; 9 nucleotides align to TRBD1. The CDR3 is made up of 14 amino acids. The germline V gene has CDR1 KGHSH and CDR2 LQKENI. V was pared by 6 bases and J by 4 bases, with 6 bases of the junction left unmatched. DNA of the CDR3: TGTGCCAGCTCTACAGGGGGCGGTGGCTATGGCTACACCTTC. This encodes CASSTGGGGYGYTF.

V and J are TRBV25-1 and TRBJ1-3; 8 bases are shared with TRBD1. Per the germline V gene, CDR1 is MGHDK and CDR2 is SYGVNS. Trimming took 5 bases from V and 2 from J; bases not matched to a gene: 5. The CDR3 is made up of 15 amino acids. The CDR3 DNA follows: TGTGCCAGCAGTTACCGCAGGGGGCCTGGAAACACCATATATTTT. This gives the protein CASSYRRGPGNTIYF.

This clonotype was counted a few times. V is TRBV2 and J is TRBJ2-3; D not certain. Deletions cut 11 bases from V and 0 bases from J, with 9 bases between. The CDR3 totals 12 residues. CDR1 is SNHLY and CDR2 is FYNNEI in the germline V gene. The CDR3 DNA reads TGTGCCGGGTCGTATAGCACAGATACGCAGTATTTT. The encoded protein is CAGSYSTDTQYF.

This clonotype is a singleton in its sample. A much larger clone sits a single nucleotide away, making a read error possible. The chain has TRBV12-3 or TRBV12-4 and TRBJ1-5; tentative D call: TRBD1 (6 bases). CDR3 length: 13 residues. Trimming removed 5 bases at V and 7 bases at J, with 12 bases between. CDR3 nucleotides: TGTGCCAGCAGTCCCCTGGGGGGCCAGCCCCAGCATTTT. Amino acids: CASSPLGGQPQHF.

The chain couples TRBV9 to TRBJ2-7; D unclear. Trimming shortened V by 0 bases and J by 8 bases, and 18 bases separated the two germline ends. The CDR3 is 15 residues long. The germline CDR1 and CDR2 sequences are SGDLS and YYNGEE. In DNA, the CDR3 is TGTGCCAGCAGCGTAGGTCCCTCCGTTACGCTCCAGCAGTACTTC. Protein product: CASSVGPSVTLQQYF.

The V gene is TRBV5-1, the J gene TRBJ2-1; possible D gene TRBD1, 6 bases. Germline lookup yields CDR1 SGHRS and CDR2 YFSETQ. Trimming took 0 bases from V and 8 from J, leaving 15 bases between them. This CDR3 region has 15 residues. The CDR3 bases are TGCGCCAGCAGCTTGGACGGGACACAAAGCGATGAGCAGTTCTTC. It is translated as CASSLDGTQSDEQFF. Full variable domain (missing parts from reference TRBV5-1 and TRBJ2-1): KAGVTQTPRYLIKTRGQQVTLSCSPISGHRSVSWYQQTPGQGLQFLFEYFSETQRNKGNFPGRFSGRQFSNSRSEMNVSTLELGDSALYLCASSLDGTQSDEQFFGPGTRLTVL.

This clonotype came up a few times. This chain joins TRBV6-1 and TRBJ2-7; TRBD1 agrees at 9 bases. Germline CDR1 reads MNHNS; CDR2 reads SASEGT. The ends lost 7 bases at V and 0 bases at J; junction bases unmatched: 7. The CDR3 has 15 amino acids. CDR3 bases: TGTGCCAGCACCCCACGGGGACAGGGCTCCTACGAGCAGTACTTC. It is translated as CASTPRGQGSYEQYF.

There are many counts of this clonotype. The chain has TRBV9 and TRBJ1-2, with D perhaps matching TRBD1 (6 bases). The ends were cut back, 5 bases at V and 3 bases at J, with 11 bases in the middle. CDR3 size: 13 residues. Germline CDR1 reads SGDLS; CDR2 reads YYNGEE. CDR3 DNA sequence: TGTGCCAGCAGGAGGGACACCTACTATGGCTACACCTTC. It encodes CASRRDTYYGYTF.

The J gene is TRBJ1-5, the V gene TRBV2, with D hard to call. Germline-derived CDR1 and CDR2 are SNHLY and FYNNEI. Trimming stripped 6 bases from V and 14 bases from J, with 20 bases between. CDR3 length: 13 residues. The CDR3 protein is CASSSEGGSYEHF. The DNA for the CDR3 is TGTGCCAGCAGCTCGGAAGGCGGATCCTACGAGCATTTT.

This chain uses TRBV29-1 with TRBJ1-2; D gene uncertain. Germline V CDR1 and CDR2: SQVTM, ANQGSEA. The V end was cut by 1 base, the J end by 4 bases, with 10 bases between. This CDR3 region has 13 residues. In DNA, the CDR3 is TGCAGCGTTGAAGTTTCGGGCGGCTATGGCTACACCTTC. This codes for CSVEVSGGYGYTF.

The chain uses TRBV25-1 and TRBJ1-6, with TRBD1 matching over 9 bases. Germline V gene data show CDR1 as MGHDK and CDR2 as SYGVNS. V was pared by 2 bases and J by 11 bases, with 7 bases of the junction left unmatched. This CDR3 contains 15 residues. The CDR3 here is CASSERGTGYPPLHF. In DNA, the CDR3 is TGTGCCAGCAGTGAACGGGGGACAGGGTACCCACCCCTCCACTTT.

The rearrangement joins TRBV20-1 to TRBJ1-2; possible D gene TRBD1, 6 bases. Germline V gene lookup returns CDR1 DFQATT and CDR2 SNEGSKA (reference sequence). The CDR3 has 13 amino acids. The V and J ends lost 3 bases and 6 bases respectively, with 14 bases between them. The CDR3 spells CSARGGAGHGYTF. The CDR3 DNA is TGCAGTGCTAGGGGGGGGGCGGGTCATGGCTACACCTTC.

Concerning this clonotype: A much bigger clone sits one base away, suggesting this may be a read error. The chain links TRBV20-1 to TRBJ2-7; 7 bases match TRBD2. J was trimmed by 7 bases and V by 1 base; bases with no gene match: 4. Germline V gene data show CDR1 as DFQATT and CDR2 as SNEGSKA (reference sequence). The CDR3 is 12 residues long. The CDR3 nucleotides are TGCAGTGCTAGAGGGTCGCGGGGGGAGCAGTACTTC. It specifies CSARGSRGEQYF.

The chain recombines TRBV10-3 with TRBJ2-5; 9 positions agree with TRBD1. The J segment lost 5 bases and the V segment lost 10 bases, leaving 5 bases of the junction unmatched. CDR3 length: 12 residues. Per the germline V gene, CDR1 is ENHRY and CDR2 is SYGVKD. The CDR3 coding sequence is TGTGCCACCTGGACAGGGGTTGAGACCCAGTACTTC. It is translated as CATWTGVETQYF.

This clonotype was recorded at least ten times. The chain is built from TRBV9 and TRBJ2-7; 9 positions agree with TRBD1. The germline V gene encodes CDR1 SGDLS and CDR2 YYNGEE. The J segment lost 6 bases and the V segment lost 0 bases, leaving 4 bases of the junction unmatched. This CDR3 is built from 14 residues. CDR3 in DNA: TGTGCCAGCAGCGTAGACAGACAGGGGGTCGAGCAGTACTTC. It yields the protein CASSVDRQGVEQYF.

The DNA for the CDR3 is TGTGCCACCAGCAGGAGGGGGTTTAGTGAGGGAAAACTGTTTTTT. Its protein is CATSRRGFSEGKLFF. The V gene is TRBV15, the J gene TRBJ1-4; a weak D match, TRBD1 (6 bases). Germline V gives CDR1 LNHNV, CDR2 YYDKDF (reference sequence). CDR3 length equals 15 residues. Trimming took 3 bases from V and 10 from J, leaving 18 bases between them.

This clonotype was counted at least ten times. The V and J genes are TRBV19 and TRBJ1-2; 11 bases map to TRBD1. CDR1 is LNHDA, CDR2 SQIVND, per germline (reference sequence). V trimming: 5 bases; J trimming: 7 bases; junction bases outside the gene matches: 3. There are 13 residues in the CDR3. CDR3 region: CASSGQGASGYTF. DNA for the CDR3: TGTGCCAGTAGTGGACAGGGGGCGTCTGGCTACACCTTC.

This chain links TRBV15 with TRBJ1-5; possibly TRBD1 for D (5 bases). The germline V and J ends were trimmed by 1 base and 11 bases, with 15 bases remaining between them. The germline V gene encodes CDR1 LNHNV and CDR2 YYDKDF (reference sequence). CDR3 length: 14 residues. The CDR3 region is CATSRVGGKETQHF. As DNA, the CDR3 is TGTGCCACCAGCAGAGTTGGGGGGAAAGAGACCCAGCATTTT.